The sequence of this T cell receptor (beta chain) was determined in a study of beta chain features in type 1 diabetes. cDNA synthesis used the whole RNA isolate, giving expressed TCRB sequences. Libraries were prepared by immunoSEQ multiplex PCR; TCRdb keeps only in-frame clonotypes and omits some of them. The table has hundreds of thousands of clones, over 10% seen once. Turning to this clone: Within the sample, other DNA sequences also encode this same CDR3.

Germline V gene lookup returns CDR1 SEHNR and CDR2 FQNEAQ (reference sequence). Trimming stripped 5 bases from V and 3 bases from J, with 5 bases between. The CDR3 length is 11 residues. The clonotype was recovered from a young woman in good health. The rearrangement joins TRBV7-9 to TRBJ2-7; D is undetermined. The sequenced sample consisted of naive CD4+ T cells from blood. CDR3: CASSLFYEQYF. In DNA, the CDR3 is TGTGCCAGCAGCCTTTTCTACGAGCAGTACTTC.